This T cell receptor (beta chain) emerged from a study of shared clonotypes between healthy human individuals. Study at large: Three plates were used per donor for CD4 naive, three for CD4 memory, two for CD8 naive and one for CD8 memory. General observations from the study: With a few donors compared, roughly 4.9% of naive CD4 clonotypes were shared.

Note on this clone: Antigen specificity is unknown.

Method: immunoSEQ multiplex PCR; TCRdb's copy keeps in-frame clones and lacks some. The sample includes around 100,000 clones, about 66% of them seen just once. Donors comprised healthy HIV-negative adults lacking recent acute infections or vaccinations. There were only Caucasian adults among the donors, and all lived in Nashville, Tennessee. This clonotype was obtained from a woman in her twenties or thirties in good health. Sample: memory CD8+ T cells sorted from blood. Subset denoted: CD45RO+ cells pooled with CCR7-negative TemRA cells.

The CDR3 sequence: CASSKLSREGLYRAYEQYF. For the CDR3, the DNA is TGTGCCAGCAGCAAACTTAGTCGGGAGGGCCTATATAGGGCCTACGAGCAGTACTTC. The J gene is TRBJ2-7, the V gene TRBV7-9; TRBD2 matches 8 bases. The junction had 20 bases not matched to a gene; V was cut back by 5 bases and J by 2 bases. Germline V gene data show CDR1 as SEHNR and CDR2 as FQNEAQ (reference sequence). The CDR3 runs 19 residues. The variable domain in full, completed from reference TRBV7-9 and TRBJ2-7, reads DTGVSQNPRHKITKRGQNVTFRCDPISEHNRLYWYRQTLGQGPEFLTYFQNEAQLEKSRLLSDRFSAERPKGSFSTLEIQRTEQGDSAMYLCASSKLSREGLYRAYEQYFGPGTRLTVT.